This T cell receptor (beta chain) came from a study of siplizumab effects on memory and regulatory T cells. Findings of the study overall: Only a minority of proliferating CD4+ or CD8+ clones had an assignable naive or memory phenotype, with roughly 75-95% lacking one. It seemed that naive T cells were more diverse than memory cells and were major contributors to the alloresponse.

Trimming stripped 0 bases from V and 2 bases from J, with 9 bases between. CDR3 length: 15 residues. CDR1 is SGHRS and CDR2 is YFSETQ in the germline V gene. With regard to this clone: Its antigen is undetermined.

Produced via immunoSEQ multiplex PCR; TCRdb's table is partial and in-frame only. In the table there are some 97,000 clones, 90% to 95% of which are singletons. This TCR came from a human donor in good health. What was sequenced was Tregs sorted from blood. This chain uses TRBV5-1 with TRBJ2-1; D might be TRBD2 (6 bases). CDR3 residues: CASSLASGAYNEQFF. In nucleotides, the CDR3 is TGCGCCAGCAGCTTGGCCTCGGGGGCCTACAATGAGCAGTTCTTC.